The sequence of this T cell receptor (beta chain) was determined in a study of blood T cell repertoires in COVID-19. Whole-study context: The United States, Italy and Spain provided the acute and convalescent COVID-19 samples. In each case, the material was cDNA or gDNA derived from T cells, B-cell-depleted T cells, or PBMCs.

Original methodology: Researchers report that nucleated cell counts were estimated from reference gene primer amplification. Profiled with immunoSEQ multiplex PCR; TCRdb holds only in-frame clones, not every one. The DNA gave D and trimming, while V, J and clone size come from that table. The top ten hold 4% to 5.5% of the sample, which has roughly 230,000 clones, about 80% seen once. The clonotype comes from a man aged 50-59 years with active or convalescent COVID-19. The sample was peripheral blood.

The DNA for the CDR3 is TGCGCCAGCAGCGGCGGGGGCCCCGGGGGGCAGTTCTTC. Its translation is CASSGGGPGGQFF. V is TRBV5-1 and J is TRBJ2-1, with D perhaps matching TRBD2 (7 bases). The V end was cut by 4 bases, the J end by 12 bases, with 17 bases between. The germline V gene encodes CDR1 SGHRS and CDR2 YFSETQ. CDR3 length equals 13 residues.